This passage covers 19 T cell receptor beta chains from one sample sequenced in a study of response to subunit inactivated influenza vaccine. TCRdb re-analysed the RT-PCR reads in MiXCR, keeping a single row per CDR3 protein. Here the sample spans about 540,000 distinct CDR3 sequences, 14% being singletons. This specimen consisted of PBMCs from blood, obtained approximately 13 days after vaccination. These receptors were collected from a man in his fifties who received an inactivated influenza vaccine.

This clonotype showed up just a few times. The CDR3 loop reads CASSLGRQYEQYF. The CDR3 region has the DNA TGCGCCAGCAGCTTGGGTAGACAGTACGAGCAGTACTTC. This chain uses TRBV5-1 with TRBJ2-7; TRBD1 is a possible D gene (5 bases). V shed 0 bases and J shed 4 bases, with 8 bases lying between them. CDR3 length equals 13 residues. The germline CDR1 and CDR2 sequences are SGHRS and YFSETQ.

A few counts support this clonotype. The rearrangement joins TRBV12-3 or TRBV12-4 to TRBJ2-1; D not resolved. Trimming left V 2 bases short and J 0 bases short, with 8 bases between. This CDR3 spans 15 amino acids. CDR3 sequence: CASSLNTHSYNEQFF. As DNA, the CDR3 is TGTGCCAGCAGTTTAAACACCCACTCCTACAATGAGCAGTTCTTC.

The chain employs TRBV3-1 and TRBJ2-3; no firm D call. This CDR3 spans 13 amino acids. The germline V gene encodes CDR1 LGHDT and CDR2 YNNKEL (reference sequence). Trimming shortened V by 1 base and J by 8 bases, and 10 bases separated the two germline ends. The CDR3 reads CASSQVPAGTQYF. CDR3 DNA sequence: TGTGCCAGCAGCCAAGTTCCAGCCGGTACGCAGTATTTT.

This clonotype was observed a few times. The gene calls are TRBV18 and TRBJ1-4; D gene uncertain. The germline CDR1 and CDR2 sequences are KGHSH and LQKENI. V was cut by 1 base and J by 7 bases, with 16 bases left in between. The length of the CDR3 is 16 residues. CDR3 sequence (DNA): TGTGCCAGCTCACCACGCGCAGGATCTTATGGTGAAAAACTGTTTTTT. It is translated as CASSPRAGSYGEKLFF.

The CDR3 DNA follows: TGTGCCAGCAGTACAGAAAGGGGCTCCTACGAGCAGTACTTC. Protein product: CASSTERGSYEQYF. The chain employs TRBV6-1 and TRBJ2-7; maybe TRBD1 (5 bases). This CDR3 contains 14 residues. Per germline, CDR1 MNHNS and CDR2 SASEGT. Between the trimmed V and J ends, which lost 5 bases and 0 bases, there was a span of 11 bases.

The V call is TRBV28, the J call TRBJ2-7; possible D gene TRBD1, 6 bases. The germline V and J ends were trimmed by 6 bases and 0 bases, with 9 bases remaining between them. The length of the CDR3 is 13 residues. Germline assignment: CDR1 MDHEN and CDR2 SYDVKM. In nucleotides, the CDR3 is TGTGCCAGCAGGCCAGGGGTCTCCTACGAGCAGTACTTC. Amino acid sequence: CASRPGVSYEQYF.

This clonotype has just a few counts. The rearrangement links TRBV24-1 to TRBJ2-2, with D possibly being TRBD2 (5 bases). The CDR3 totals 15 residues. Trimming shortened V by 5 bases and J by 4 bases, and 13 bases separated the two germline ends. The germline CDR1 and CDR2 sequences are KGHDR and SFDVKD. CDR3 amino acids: CATSGLTTATGELFF. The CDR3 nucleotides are TGTGCCACCAGTGGTCTGACTACAGCCACCGGGGAGCTGTTTTTT.

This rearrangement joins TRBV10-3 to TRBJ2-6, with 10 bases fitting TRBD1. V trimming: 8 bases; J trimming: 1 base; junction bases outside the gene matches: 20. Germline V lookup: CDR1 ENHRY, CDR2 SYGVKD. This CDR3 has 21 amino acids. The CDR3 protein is CAILSHPLTGQGGSGANVLTF. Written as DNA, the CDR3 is TGTGCCATCCTATCCCATCCTCTAACCGGACAGGGGGGTTCTGGGGCCAACGTCCTGACTTTC.

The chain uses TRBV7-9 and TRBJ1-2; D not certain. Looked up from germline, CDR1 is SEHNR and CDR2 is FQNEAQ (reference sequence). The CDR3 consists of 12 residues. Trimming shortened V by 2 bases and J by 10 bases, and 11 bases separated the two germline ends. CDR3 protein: CASSLFRFDYTF. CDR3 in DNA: TGTGCCAGCAGCTTATTCCGGTTTGACTACACCTTC.

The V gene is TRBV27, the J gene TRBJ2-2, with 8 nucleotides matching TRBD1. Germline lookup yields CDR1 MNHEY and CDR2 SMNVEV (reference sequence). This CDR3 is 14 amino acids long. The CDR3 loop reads CAIGQGTNTGELFF. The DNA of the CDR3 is TGTGCTATCGGACAGGGAACGAACACCGGGGAGCTGTTTTTT.

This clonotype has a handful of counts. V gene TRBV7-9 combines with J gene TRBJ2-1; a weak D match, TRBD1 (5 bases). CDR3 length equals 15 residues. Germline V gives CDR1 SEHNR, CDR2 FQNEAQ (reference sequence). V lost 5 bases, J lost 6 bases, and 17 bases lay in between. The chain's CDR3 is CASSPKIRVGNEQFF. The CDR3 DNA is TGTGCCAGCAGCCCGAAGATCAGGGTGGGCAATGAGCAGTTCTTC.

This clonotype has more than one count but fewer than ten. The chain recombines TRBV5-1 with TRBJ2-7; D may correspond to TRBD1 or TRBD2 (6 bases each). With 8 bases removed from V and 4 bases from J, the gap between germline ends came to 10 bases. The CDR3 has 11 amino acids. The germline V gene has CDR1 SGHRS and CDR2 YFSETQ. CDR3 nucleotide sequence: TGCGCCAGTAAGGGGGGATACGAGCAGTACTTC. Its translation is CASKGGYEQYF.

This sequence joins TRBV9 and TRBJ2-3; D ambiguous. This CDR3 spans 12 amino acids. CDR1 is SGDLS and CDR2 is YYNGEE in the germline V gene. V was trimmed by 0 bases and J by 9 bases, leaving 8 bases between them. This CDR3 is CASSVDGKTQYF. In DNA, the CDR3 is TGTGCCAGCAGCGTAGACGGCAAAACGCAGTATTTT. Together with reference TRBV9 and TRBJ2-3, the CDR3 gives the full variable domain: DSGVTQTPKHLITATGQRVTLRCSPRSGDLSVYWYQQSLDQGLQFLIQYYNGEERAKGNILERFSAQQFPDLHSELNLSSLELGDSALYFCASSVDGKTQYFGPGTRLTVL.

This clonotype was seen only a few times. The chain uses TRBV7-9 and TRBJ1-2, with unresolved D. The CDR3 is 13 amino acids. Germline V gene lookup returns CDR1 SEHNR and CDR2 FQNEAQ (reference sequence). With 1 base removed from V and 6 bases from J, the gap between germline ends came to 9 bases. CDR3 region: CASSLVLWDGYTF. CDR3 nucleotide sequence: TGTGCCAGCAGCTTAGTTCTGTGGGATGGCTACACCTTC.

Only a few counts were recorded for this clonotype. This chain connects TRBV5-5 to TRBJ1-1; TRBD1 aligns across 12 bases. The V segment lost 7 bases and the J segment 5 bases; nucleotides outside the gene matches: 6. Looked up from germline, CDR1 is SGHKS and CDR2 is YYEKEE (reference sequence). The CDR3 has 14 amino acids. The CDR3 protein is CASLRDRGRTEAFF. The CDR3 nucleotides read TGTGCCAGCCTTCGGGACAGGGGGCGTACTGAAGCTTTCTTT.

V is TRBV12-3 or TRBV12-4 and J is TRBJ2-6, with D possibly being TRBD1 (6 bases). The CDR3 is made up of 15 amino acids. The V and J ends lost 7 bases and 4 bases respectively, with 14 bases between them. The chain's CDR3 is CASTLGALGANVLTF. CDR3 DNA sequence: TGTGCCAGCACCCTGGGGGCTTTGGGGGCCAACGTCCTGACTTTC.

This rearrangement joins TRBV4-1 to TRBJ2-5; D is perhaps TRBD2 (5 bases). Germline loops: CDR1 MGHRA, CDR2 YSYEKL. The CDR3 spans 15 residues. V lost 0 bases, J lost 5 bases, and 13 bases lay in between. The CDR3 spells CASSQDRLAYETQYF. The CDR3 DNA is TGCGCCAGCAGCCAAGATCGCCTAGCTTACGAGACCCAGTACTTC.

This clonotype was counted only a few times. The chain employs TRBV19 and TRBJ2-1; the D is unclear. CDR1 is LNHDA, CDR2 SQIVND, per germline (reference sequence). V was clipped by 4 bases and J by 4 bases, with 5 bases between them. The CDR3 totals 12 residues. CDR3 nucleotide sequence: TGTGCCAGTAGTAGTCTGTACAATGAGCAGTTCTTC. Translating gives CASSSLYNEQFF.

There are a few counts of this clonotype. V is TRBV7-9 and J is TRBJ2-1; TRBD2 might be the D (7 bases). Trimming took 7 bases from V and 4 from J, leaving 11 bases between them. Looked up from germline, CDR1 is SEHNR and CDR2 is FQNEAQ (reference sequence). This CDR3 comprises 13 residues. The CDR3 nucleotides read TGTGCCAGCAACAGGGACTATTACAATGAGCAGTTCTTC. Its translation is CASNRDYYNEQFF.